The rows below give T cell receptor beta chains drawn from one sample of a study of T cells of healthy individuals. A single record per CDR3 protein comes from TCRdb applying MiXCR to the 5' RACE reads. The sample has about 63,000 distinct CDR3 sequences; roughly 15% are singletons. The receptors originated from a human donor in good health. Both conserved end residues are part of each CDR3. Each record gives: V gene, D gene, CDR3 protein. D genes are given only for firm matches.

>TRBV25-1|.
CASSGPGNYGYTF
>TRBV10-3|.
CAISPEGDNEQFF
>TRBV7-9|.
CASPGAASDAGELFF
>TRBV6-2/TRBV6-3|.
CASSLFSGELFF
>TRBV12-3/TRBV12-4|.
CASSWDRTYEQYF
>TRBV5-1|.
CASSFDAREQFF
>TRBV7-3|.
CASSLTAAGEQYF
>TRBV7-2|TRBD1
CASSLDRVDSPLHF
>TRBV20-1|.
CSAGRAPTYGQYF
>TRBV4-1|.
CASSTEGRPNEKLFF
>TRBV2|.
CASQRTPEAFF
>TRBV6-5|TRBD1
CASSYGTGGKGDYGYTF
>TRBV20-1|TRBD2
CSARGTSGQDTQYF
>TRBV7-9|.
CASSLKGGPYEQYF
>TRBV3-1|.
CASSTLQPLKRIYEQYF
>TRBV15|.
CATSRVNLNYGYTF
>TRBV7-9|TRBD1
CASRSGTGDYEQYF
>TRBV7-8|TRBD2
CASSSPSGRARETQYF
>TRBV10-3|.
CAISESSGQNYEQYF
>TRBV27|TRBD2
CASSPGGGRTSDTQYF
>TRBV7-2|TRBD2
CASTETAGGLVEQFF
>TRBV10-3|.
CAIGGRLRDTEETQYF
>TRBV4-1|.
CASSQPAALLTDTQYF
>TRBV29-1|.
CSVGARAGTLLTEAFF
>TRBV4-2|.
CASSQVGWSGNEQFF
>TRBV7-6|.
CTSRSRAGQETQYF
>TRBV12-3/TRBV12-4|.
CASSTRDGVEKLFF
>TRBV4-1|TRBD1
CASSPGQGGSLNTEAFF
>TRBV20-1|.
CSARDLGGSGQPQHF
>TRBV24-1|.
CATSESIRGHNEQFF
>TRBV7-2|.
CASSLKTPSYEQYF
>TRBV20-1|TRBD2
CSAPTGTSGNEQFF
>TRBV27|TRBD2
CASRGLAGVGEQFF
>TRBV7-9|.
CASSDSFNSPLDF
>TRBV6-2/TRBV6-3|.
CASSYRGQETQYF
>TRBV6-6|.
CASSYSKGRLNTGELFF